One sample yielded the 11 T cell receptor beta chains listed below, sequenced in a study of cytomegalovirus exposure and HLA in healthy donors. The PCR ran on 60 Vbeta and 13 Jbeta primers. Sequencing used immunoSEQ multiplex PCR; TCRdb keeps in-frame clones, though not all of them. The sample includes 70,000 or so clones, roughly 78% of them seen just once. The sequenced sample consisted of PBMCs. The origin of the receptors is a man younger than 35 in good health and CMV-seronegative.

The chain is built from TRBV6-5 and TRBJ2-7; TRBD1 agrees at 12 bases. The germline V gene encodes CDR1 MNHEY and CDR2 SVGAGI. The V segment lost 8 bases and the J segment 4 bases; nucleotides outside the gene matches: 9. This CDR3 has 15 amino acids. The CDR3, as DNA: TGTGCCAGCGGATCCGGGACAGGGGGCCGTTACGAGCAGTACTTC. Amino acid sequence: CASGSGTGGRYEQYF.

The chain carries TRBV28 and TRBJ1-1; 10 bases line up with TRBD1. CDR3 size: 16 residues. V shed 7 bases, J shed 7 bases, and the junction held 15 bases outside the gene matches. Germline V gene lookup returns CDR1 MDHEN and CDR2 SYDVKM. CDR3: CASTKEWDRGMGEAFF. CDR3 in DNA: TGTGCCAGCACTAAAGAATGGGACAGGGGTATGGGTGAAGCTTTCTTT.

The chain uses TRBV25-1 and TRBJ1-2; TRBD1 aligns across 8 bases. CDR1 is MGHDK and CDR2 is SYGVNS in the germline V gene. The CDR3 sequence is 12 residues long. V shed 9 bases, J shed 8 bases, and the junction held 8 bases outside the gene matches. The CDR3 loop reads CASSGGPMGYTF. The CDR3 nucleotides are TGTGCCAGTTCAGGGGGCCCCATGGGCTACACCTTC.

The gene calls are TRBV28 and TRBJ2-1; 9 bases are shared with TRBD2. CDR1 is MDHEN and CDR2 is SYDVKM in the germline V gene. The CDR3 spans 14 residues. With V trimmed by 4 bases and J by 9 bases, 7 bases remained unmatched. The CDR3 sequence is CASSYLAGALEQFF. DNA of the CDR3: TGTGCCAGCAGTTATTTAGCGGGAGCTCTTGAGCAGTTCTTC. Full variable domain (remainder filled in from reference TRBV28 and TRBJ2-1): DVKVTQSSRYLVKRTGEKVFLECVQDMDHENMFWYRQDPGLGLRLIYFSYDVKMKEKGDIPEGYSVSREKKERFSLILESASTNQTSMYLCASSYLAGALEQFFGPGTRLTVL.

This chain links TRBV6-5 with TRBJ1-4; D uncertain. The CDR3 contains 11 residues. V lost 3 bases to trimming and J lost 8 bases, with 4 bases between them. CDR1 and CDR2 from the germline V gene are MNHEY and SVGAGI. Here the CDR3 reads CASSYGEKLFF. The CDR3 DNA reads TGTGCCAGCAGTTATGGCGAAAAACTGTTTTTT.

This clone has a handful of counts. The chain combines TRBV29-1 with TRBJ2-1; D gene ambiguous. This CDR3 has 14 amino acids. The V end was cut by 1 base, the J end by 8 bases, with 15 bases between. Germline V CDR1 and CDR2: SQVTM, ANQGSEA. The CDR3 sequence: CSVEGFKSVHEQFF. In DNA form, the CDR3 reads TGCAGCGTTGAAGGTTTCAAAAGCGTCCATGAGCAGTTCTTC.

This chain joins TRBV19 and TRBJ1-1; D perhaps matches TRBD1 (5 bases). CDR1 and CDR2 from the germline V gene are LNHDA and SQIVND (reference sequence). Trimming stripped 3 bases from V and 0 bases from J, with 11 bases between. This CDR3 comprises 15 residues. The CDR3 is CASSIRPGVNTEAFF. Here the CDR3 DNA reads TGTGCCAGTAGTATTCGGCCGGGGGTGAACACTGAAGCTTTCTTT.

The chain links TRBV28 to TRBJ2-7; a weak D match, TRBD2 (5 bases). Trimming stripped 6 bases from V and 1 base from J, with 13 bases between. Germline lookup yields CDR1 MDHEN and CDR2 SYDVKM. The CDR3 has 14 amino acids. The CDR3, as DNA: TGTGCCAGCAGGGGAGAAGCTGCATCCTACGAGCAGTACTTC. It encodes CASRGEAASYEQYF.

The chain employs TRBV4-2 and TRBJ2-7, with 10 positions matching TRBD2. This CDR3 is 17 amino acids long. V shed 0 bases and J 1 base; nucleotides not matched to a gene: 6. CDR1 is LGHNA, CDR2 YNFKEQ, per germline. Here the CDR3 DNA reads TGTGCCAGCAGCCAAGACAGGACTAGCGGCCTTTCCTACGAGCAGTACTTC. Translated: CASSQDRTSGLSYEQYF.

CDR3 sequence (DNA): TGTGCCAGCAGCTTGGCCGGGAACTCCTATAATTCACCCCTCCACTTT. It specifies CASSLAGNSYNSPLHF. This rearrangement joins TRBV5-4 to TRBJ1-6; D gene unclear. The CDR3 runs 16 residues. Deletions cut 0 bases from V and 0 bases from J, with 7 bases between. Germline CDR1 reads SGHNT; CDR2 reads YYREEE (reference sequence).

The rearrangement links TRBV15 to TRBJ2-7; TRBD2 agrees at 7 bases. The J segment lost 3 bases and the V segment lost 0 bases, leaving 8 bases of the junction unmatched. Germline assignment: CDR1 LNHNV and CDR2 YYDKDF (reference sequence). CDR3 length: 16 residues. In DNA, the CDR3 is TGTGCCACCAGCAGAGATTTTCTTCGCGGGAGCTACGAGCAGTACTTC. Translating gives CATSRDFLRGSYEQYF.